This T cell receptor beta chain was documented in a study of T cell responses to AZD1222 COVID-19 vaccine. Study conclusions and caveats: Spike-wide vaccine-associated CD4 TCRs dominated at 160-218 and 743-854. Clonal diversity was possibly underestimated; the donors were predominantly white British and more often female.

The CDR3 consists of 11 residues. Trimming removed 4 bases from V and 7 bases from J; junction bases left unmatched: 1. Germline CDR1 SGHDT, CDR2 YYEEEE. A note on this clone: What it binds is unknown.

Using immunoSEQ multiplex PCR, the repertoire was profiled, and TCRdb retains in-frame clones only, with some absent. The table has about 120,000 clones, around nine tenths seen once. The chain links TRBV5-6 to TRBJ1-1; 7 bases line up with TRBD1. The sample in question was peripheral blood, obtained 28 days after the second AZD1222 dose. This clonotype was sampled from an adult who received the AZD1222 COVID-19 vaccine. The CDR3 protein is CASSQGGEAFF. In DNA, the CDR3 is TGTGCCAGCAGCCAGGGGGGTGAAGCTTTCTTT.